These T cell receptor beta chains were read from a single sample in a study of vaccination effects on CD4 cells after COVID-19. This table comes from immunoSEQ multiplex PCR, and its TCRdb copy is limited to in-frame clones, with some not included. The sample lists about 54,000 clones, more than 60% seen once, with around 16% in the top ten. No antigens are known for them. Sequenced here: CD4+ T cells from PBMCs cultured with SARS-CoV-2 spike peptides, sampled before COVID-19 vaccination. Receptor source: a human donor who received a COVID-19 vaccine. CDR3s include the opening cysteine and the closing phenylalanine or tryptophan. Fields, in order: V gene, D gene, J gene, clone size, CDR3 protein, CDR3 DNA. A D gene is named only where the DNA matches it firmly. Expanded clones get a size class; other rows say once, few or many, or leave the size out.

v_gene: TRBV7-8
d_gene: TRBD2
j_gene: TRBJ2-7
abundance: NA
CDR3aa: CASSPGTSGPYEQYF
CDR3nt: TGTGCCAGCAGCCCAGGGACTAGCGGACCCTACGAGCAGTACTTC

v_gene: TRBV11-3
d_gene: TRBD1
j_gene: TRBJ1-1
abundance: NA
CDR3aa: CASSLSGQGNTEAFF
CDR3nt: TGTGCCAGCAGCTTATCGGGACAGGGGAACACTGAAGCTTTCTTT

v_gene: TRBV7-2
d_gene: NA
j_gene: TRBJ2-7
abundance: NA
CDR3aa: CASSPRQALAYEQYF
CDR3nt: TGTGCCAGCAGCCCACGACAGGCGTTAGCCTACGAGCAGTACTTC

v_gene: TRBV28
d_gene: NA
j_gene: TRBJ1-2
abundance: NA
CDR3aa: CASSLAGYGYTF
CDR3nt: TGTGCCAGCAGTTTAGCAGGGTATGGCTACACCTTC

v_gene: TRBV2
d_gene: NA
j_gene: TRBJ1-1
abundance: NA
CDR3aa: CASSSVNRMWTEAFF
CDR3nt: TGTGCCAGCAGTTCGGTCAACAGGATGTGGACTGAAGCTTTCTTT

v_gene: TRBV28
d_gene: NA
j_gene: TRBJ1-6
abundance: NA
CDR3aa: CASSFGNDSPLHF
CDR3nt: TGTGCCAGCAGTTTTGGGAACGATTCACCCCTCCACTTT

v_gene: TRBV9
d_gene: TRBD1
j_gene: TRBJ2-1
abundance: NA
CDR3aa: CASSPPWGTGGGEQFF
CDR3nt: TGTGCCAGCAGCCCGCCATGGGGGACAGGGGGCGGGGAGCAGTTCTTC

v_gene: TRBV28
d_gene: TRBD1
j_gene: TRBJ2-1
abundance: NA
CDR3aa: CASSSPGGTGPYNEQFF
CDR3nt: TGTGCCAGCAGTTCCCCTGGCGGGACAGGTCCCTACAATGAGCAGTTCTTC

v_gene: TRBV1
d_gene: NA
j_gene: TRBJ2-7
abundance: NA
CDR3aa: CTSSQGLAGGPLMYEQYF
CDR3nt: TGCACCAGCAGCCAAGGCCTAGCGGGAGGGCCGCTTATGTACGAGCAGTACTTC

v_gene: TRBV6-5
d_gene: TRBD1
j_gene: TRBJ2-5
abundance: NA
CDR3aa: CASRNRGLGETQYF
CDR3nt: TGTGCCAGCAGAAACAGGGGATTAGGGGAGACCCAGTACTTC

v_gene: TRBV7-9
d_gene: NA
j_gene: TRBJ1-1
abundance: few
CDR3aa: CASSQRALNTEAFF
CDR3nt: TGTGCCAGCAGCCAAAGGGCCCTGAACACTGAAGCTTTCTTT

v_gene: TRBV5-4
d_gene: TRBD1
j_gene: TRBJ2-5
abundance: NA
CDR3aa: CASSKRDRGLETQYF
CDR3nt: TGTGCCAGCAGCAAAAGGGACAGGGGGTTGGAGACCCAGTACTTC

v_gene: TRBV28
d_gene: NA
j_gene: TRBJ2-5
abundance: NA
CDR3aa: CASSSYQETQYF
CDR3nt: TGTGCCAGCAGTTCGTACCAAGAGACCCAGTACTTC

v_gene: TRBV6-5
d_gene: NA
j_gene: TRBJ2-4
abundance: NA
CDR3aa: CASSYSQNLAKNIQYF
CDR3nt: TGTGCCAGCAGTTACTCCCAAAACCTAGCCAAAAACATTCAGTACTTC

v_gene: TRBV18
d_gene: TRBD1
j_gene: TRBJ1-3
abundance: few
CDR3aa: CASSQTPAGQGRGNTIYF
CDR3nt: TGTGCCAGCTCGCAAACACCGGCAGGACAGGGGAGAGGAAACACCATATATTTT

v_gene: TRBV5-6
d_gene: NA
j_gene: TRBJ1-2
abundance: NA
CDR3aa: CASSYSGSYGYTF
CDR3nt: TGTGCCAGCAGCTATTCAGGGAGCTATGGCTACACCTTC

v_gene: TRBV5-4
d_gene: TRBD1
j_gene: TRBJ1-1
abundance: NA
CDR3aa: CASSFYRGRGTEAFF
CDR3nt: TGTGCCAGCAGCTTCTACAGGGGAAGGGGCACTGAAGCTTTCTTT

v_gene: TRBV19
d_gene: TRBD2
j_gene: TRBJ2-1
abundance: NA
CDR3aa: CASASGSSYNEQFF
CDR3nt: TGTGCCAGTGCCAGCGGGAGCTCCTACAATGAGCAGTTCTTC

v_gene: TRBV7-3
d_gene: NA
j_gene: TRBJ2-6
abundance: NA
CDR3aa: CASSPNYYSGANVLTF
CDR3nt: TGTGCCAGCAGCCCGAATTACTACTCTGGGGCCAACGTCCTGACTTTC

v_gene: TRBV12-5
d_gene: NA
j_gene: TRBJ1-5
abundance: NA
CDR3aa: CASGETGIQPQHF
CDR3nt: TGTGCTAGTGGAGAAACAGGGATTCAGCCCCAGCATTTT

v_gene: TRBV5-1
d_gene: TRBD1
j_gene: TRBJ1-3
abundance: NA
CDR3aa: CASSLVGQGGSGNTIYF
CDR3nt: TGCGCCAGCAGCTTGGTTGGACAGGGTGGCTCTGGAAACACCATATATTTT

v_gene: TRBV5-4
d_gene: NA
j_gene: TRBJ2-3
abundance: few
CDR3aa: CASSITDTQYF
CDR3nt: TGTGCCAGCAGCATCACAGATACGCAGTATTTT

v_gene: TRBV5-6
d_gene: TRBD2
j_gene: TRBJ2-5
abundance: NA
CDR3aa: CATAIAGDETQYF
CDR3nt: TGTGCCACAGCCATAGCGGGAGACGAGACCCAGTACTTC

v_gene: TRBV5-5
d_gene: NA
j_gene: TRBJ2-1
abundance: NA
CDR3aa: CASTDRDEQFF
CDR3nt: TGTGCCAGCACCGACAGAGATGAGCAGTTCTTC

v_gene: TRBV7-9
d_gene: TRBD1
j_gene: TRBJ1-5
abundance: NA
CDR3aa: CASSPDRGRNQPQHF
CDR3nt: TGTGCCAGCAGCCCCGACAGGGGGCGAAATCAGCCCCAGCATTTT

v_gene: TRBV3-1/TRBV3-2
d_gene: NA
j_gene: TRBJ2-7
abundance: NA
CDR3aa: CASSQEGRPYEQYF
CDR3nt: TGTGCCAGCAGCCAAGAAGGCAGACCCTACGAGCAGTACTTC

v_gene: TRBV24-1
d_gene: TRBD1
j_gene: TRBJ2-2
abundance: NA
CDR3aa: CATSDSDDRVNTGELFF
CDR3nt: TGTGCCACCAGTGATTCCGATGACAGGGTTAACACCGGGGAGCTGTTTTTT

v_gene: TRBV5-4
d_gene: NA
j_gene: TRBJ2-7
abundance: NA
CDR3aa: CASRPTTSLSEQYF
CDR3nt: TGTGCCAGCAGACCCACGACTAGTCTTTCCGAGCAGTACTTC

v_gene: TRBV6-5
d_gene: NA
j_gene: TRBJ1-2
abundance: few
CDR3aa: CASCRWGGNYGYTF
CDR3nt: TGTGCCAGCTGTCGTTGGGGAGGAAACTATGGCTACACCTTC

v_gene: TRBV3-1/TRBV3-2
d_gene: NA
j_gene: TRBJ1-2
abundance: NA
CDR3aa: CASSQRRSYGYTF
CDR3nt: TGTGCCAGCAGCCAACGGCGGAGCTATGGCTACACCTTC

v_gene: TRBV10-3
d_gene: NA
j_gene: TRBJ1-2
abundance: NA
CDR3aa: CAISDKTGFNYGYTF
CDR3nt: TGTGCCATCAGTGATAAGACAGGCTTTAACTATGGCTACACCTTC

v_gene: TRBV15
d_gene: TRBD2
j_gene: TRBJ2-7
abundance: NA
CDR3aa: CATSRDKSSGSYEQYF
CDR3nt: TGTGCCACCAGCAGAGATAAGTCTAGCGGTAGCTACGAGCAGTACTTC

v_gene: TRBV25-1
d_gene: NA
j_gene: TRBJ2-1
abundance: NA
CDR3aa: CASTPHPLLNEQFF
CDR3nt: TGTGCCAGCACTCCCCACCCGCTTTTGAATGAGCAGTTCTTC

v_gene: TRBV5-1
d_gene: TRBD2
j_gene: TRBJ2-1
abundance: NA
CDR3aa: CASSPPGTSGRSSYNEQFF
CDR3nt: TGCGCCAGCAGCCCGCCTGGGACTAGCGGCCGAAGCTCCTACAATGAGCAGTTCTTC

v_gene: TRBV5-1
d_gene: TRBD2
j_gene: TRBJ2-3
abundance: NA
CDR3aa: CASNLAGHNTDTQYF
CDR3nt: TGCGCCAGCAACTTAGCGGGCCATAACACAGATACGCAGTATTTT

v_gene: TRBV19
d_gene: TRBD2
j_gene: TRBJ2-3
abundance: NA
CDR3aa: CASSSGGGLTDTQYF
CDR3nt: TGTGCCAGTAGTAGCGGGGGGGGCTTGACAGATACGCAGTATTTT

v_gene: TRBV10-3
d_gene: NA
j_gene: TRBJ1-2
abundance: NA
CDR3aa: CAISVFYYLGGNNYGYTF
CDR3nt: TGTGCCATCAGTGTCTTTTACTATCTCGGGGGAAACAACTATGGCTACACCTTC

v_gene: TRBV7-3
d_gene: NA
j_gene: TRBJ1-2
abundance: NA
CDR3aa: CASSLEGNYGYTF
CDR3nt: TGTGCCAGCAGCTTGGAGGGGAACTATGGCTACACCTTC

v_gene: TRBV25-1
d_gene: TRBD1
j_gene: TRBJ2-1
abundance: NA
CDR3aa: CASRGTGVFVNEQFF
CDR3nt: TGTGCCAGCAGAGGGACAGGGGTTTTCGTGAATGAGCAGTTCTTC

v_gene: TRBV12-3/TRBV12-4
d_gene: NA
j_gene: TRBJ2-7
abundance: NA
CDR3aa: CASSSSTGSEQYF
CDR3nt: TGTGCCAGCAGTTCGAGTACAGGATCCGAGCAGTACTTC

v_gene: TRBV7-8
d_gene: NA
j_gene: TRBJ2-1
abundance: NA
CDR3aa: CASSLRPEDNNEQFF
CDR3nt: TGTGCCAGCAGCTTAAGACCAGAAGATAACAATGAGCAGTTCTTC

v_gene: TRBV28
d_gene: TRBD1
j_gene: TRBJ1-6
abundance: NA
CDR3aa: CASSFLTGNNSPLHF
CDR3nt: TGTGCCAGCAGCTTTCTGACAGGGAATAATTCACCCCTCCACTTT

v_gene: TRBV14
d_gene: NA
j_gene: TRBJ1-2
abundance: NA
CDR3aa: CASSQLGGAGGYTF
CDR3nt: TGTGCCAGCAGCCAATTGGGGGGCGCAGGAGGCTACACCTTC

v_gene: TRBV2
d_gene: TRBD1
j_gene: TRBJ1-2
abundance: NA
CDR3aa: CASSEGGTDGYTF
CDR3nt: TGTGCCAGCAGTGAAGGGGGGACAGATGGCTACACCTTC

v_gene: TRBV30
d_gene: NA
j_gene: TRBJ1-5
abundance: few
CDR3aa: CAWSVGMGVSSQPQHF
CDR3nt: TGTGCCTGGAGTGTCGGGATGGGGGTGTCTAGTCAGCCCCAGCATTTT

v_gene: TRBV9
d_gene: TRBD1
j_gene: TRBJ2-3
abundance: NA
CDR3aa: CASTAGQGTDTQYF
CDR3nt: TGTGCCAGCACCGCGGGACAGGGAACAGATACGCAGTATTTT

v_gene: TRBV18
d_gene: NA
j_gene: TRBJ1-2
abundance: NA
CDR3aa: CASSPGTPDVSAYGYTF
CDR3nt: TGTGCCAGCTCACCCGGGACCCCCGACGTATCGGCCTATGGCTACACCTTC

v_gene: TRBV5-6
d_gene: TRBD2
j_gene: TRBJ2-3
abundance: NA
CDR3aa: CASSRGVARDTQYF
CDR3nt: TGTGCCAGCAGCCGGGGGGTAGCGCGAGATACGCAGTATTTT

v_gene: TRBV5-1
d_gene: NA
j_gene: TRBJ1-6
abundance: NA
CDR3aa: CASSPTGAVSPLHF
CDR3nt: TGCGCCAGCAGCCCCACGGGGGCCGTGTCACCCCTCCACTTT

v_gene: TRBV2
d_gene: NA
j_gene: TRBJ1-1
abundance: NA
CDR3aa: CASSYESEAFF
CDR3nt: TGTGCCAGCAGTTATGAGTCTGAAGCTTTCTTT

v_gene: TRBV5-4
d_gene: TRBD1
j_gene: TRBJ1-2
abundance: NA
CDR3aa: CASSLVVTGGQYGYTF
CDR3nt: TGTGCCAGCAGCTTGGTCGTGACAGGGGGCCAATATGGCTACACCTTC

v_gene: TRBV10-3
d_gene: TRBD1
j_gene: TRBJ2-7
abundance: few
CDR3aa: CASVQGVGASEQYF
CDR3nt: TGTGCCAGCGTCCAGGGGGTCGGGGCTAGCGAGCAGTACTTC

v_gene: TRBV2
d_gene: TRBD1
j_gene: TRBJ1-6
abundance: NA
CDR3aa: CASSVSGGPDNSPLHF
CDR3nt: TGTGCCAGCAGTGTCTCAGGGGGGCCGGATAATTCACCCCTCCACTTT

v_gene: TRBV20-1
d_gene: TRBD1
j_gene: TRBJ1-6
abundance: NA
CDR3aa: CSASSGQGASPLHF
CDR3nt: TGCAGTGCTAGTTCCGGACAGGGGGCTTCACCCCTCCACTTT

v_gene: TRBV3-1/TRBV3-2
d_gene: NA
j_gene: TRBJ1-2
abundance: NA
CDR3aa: CASSQGGRGTPTF
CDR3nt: TGTGCCAGCAGCCAAGGGGGGAGGGGAACTCCCACCTTC

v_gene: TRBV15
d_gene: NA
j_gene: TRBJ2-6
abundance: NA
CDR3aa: CATSRDPSTAAVLTF
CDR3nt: TGTGCCACCAGCAGAGATCCCTCCACGGCGGCCGTCCTGACTTTC

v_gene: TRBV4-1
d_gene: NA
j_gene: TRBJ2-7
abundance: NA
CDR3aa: CASSQGLPTREQYF
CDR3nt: TGCGCCAGCAGCCAAGGACTCCCAACGCGCGAGCAGTACTTC

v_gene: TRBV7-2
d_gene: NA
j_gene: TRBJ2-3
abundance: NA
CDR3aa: CASSLRDTDTQYF
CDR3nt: TGTGCCAGCAGCTTGCGGGACACAGATACGCAGTATTTT

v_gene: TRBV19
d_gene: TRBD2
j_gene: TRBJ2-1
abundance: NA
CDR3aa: CASSRTSGRYNEQFF
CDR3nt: TGTGCCAGTAGTCGGACTAGCGGGCGTTACAATGAGCAGTTCTTC

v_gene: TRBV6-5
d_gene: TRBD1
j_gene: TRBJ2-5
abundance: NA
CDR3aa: CASRTGTAETQYF
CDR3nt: TGTGCCAGCAGGACCGGGACAGCAGAGACCCAGTACTTC